The rows below give T cell receptor beta chains drawn from one sample of a study of shared T cell receptors in the human thymus. Repertoires were generated with immunoSEQ multiplex PCR, while TCRdb's copy carries only in-frame clones and drops some. The table has about 380,000 clones, roughly 94% seen once. Material: thymocytes. These receptors were taken from a human donor. The CDR3 runs from the conserved cysteine through the conserved F or W. The D gene is left open where the match is weak. The size field is filled for only some rows; it gives once, few, many or a size class.

V	size	J	D	CDR3	DNA
TRBV27	NA	TRBJ2-1	TRBD1	CASSLWGQGSEQFF	TGTGCCAGCAGTTTATGGGGACAGGGGAGTGAGCAGTTCTTC
TRBV10-3	once	TRBJ2-2	NA	CAISETRPSGELFF	TGTGCCATCAGTGAGACCCGTCCGAGCGGGGAGCTGTTTTTT
TRBV7-3	NA	TRBJ2-1	TRBD1	CASSSGQGAPLYDEQFF	TGTGCCAGCAGCTCCGGACAGGGGGCACCACTTTACGATGAGCAGTTCTTC
TRBV27	NA	TRBJ2-7	NA	CASSLGPPYEQYF	TGTGCCAGCAGTTTAGGGCCGCCCTACGAGCAGTACTTC
TRBV2	NA	TRBJ2-7	TRBD2	CASSAPGLAFYEQYF	TGTGCCAGCAGTGCCCCGGGACTAGCTTTCTACGAGCAGTACTTC
TRBV5-1	NA	TRBJ2-1	TRBD1	CASSLDRGAYNEQFF	TGCGCCAGCAGCTTGGACAGGGGGGCCTACAATGAGCAGTTCTTC
TRBV30	NA	TRBJ2-7	NA	CAWGSHEQYF	TGTGCCTGGGGGAGCCACGAGCAGTACTTC
TRBV19	NA	TRBJ2-7	NA	CASSLVPTYEQYF	TGTGCCAGTAGTCTAGTCCCCACCTACGAGCAGTACTTC
TRBV6-4	NA	TRBJ2-7	TRBD2	CASSALAGVSREQYF	TGTGCCAGCAGTGCCCTAGCGGGAGTCTCCCGCGAGCAGTACTTC
TRBV5-6	NA	TRBJ2-7	TRBD1	CASSLAGQGIIYEQYF	TGTGCCAGCAGCTTGGCAGGACAGGGGATCATCTACGAGCAGTACTTC
TRBV28	NA	TRBJ1-1	NA	CASSLRQRGAFF	TGTGCCAGCAGTTTGAGGCAAAGGGGAGCTTTCTTT
TRBV14	NA	TRBJ2-1	NA	CASSQARGGTNEQFF	TGTGCCAGCAGCCAAGCTCGGGGAGGGACAAATGAGCAGTTCTTC
TRBV18	NA	TRBJ1-5	NA	CASSPRGVNQPQHF	TGTGCCAGCTCACCCCGGGGGGTCAATCAGCCCCAGCATTTT
TRBV10-2	NA	TRBJ2-7	TRBD2	CASKPPLLAGGNEQYF	TGCGCCAGCAAGCCCCCGCTACTAGCGGGAGGAAACGAGCAGTACTTC
TRBV14	once	TRBJ2-7	TRBD1	CASSHETPRDRGYEQYF	TGTGCCAGCAGCCACGAAACTCCCCGGGACAGGGGTTACGAGCAGTACTTC
TRBV28	NA	TRBJ2-7	NA	CASSSSTAYEQYF	TGTGCCAGCAGTTCCTCGACAGCCTACGAGCAGTACTTC
TRBV19	NA	TRBJ2-1	TRBD2	CASSNRGGSSYNEQFF	TGTGCCAGTAGTAATCGCGGGGGAAGCTCCTACAATGAGCAGTTCTTC
TRBV27	NA	TRBJ1-2	NA	CASSLSVQKGYTF	TGTGCCAGCAGTTTATCAGTCCAGAAGGGCTACACCTTC
TRBV19	NA	TRBJ2-7	NA	CASLYQDYPHYEQYF	TGTGCCAGTCTTTATCAGGATTATCCACATTACGAGCAGTACTTC
TRBV29-1	NA	TRBJ2-1	NA	CSPVGGRGDEQFF	TGCAGCCCCGTCGGGGGGAGGGGGGATGAGCAGTTCTTC
TRBV2	once	TRBJ2-6	NA	CASRSQASSGANVLTF	TGTGCCAGCAGATCCCAGGCGAGCTCTGGGGCCAACGTCCTGACTTTC
TRBV28	NA	TRBJ2-7	TRBD2	CASSLGGYEQYF	TGTGCCAGCAGTTTGGGAGGGTACGAGCAGTACTTC
TRBV6-1	NA	TRBJ2-5	NA	CASSPGGLTQETQYF	TGTGCCAGCAGTCCCGGCGGACTTACACAAGAGACCCAGTACTTC
TRBV11-2	NA	TRBJ2-7	TRBD2	CASSPQTSGPAYEQYF	TGTGCCAGCAGCCCGCAGACTAGCGGGCCAGCCTACGAGCAGTACTTC
TRBV5-4	few	TRBJ2-3	TRBD2	CASSLWDSGREVDTQYF	TGTGCCAGCAGCCTTTGGGATAGCGGGAGGGAGGTAGATACGCAGTATTTT
TRBV5-4	NA	TRBJ2-3	TRBD2	CASSSQAGGTDTQYF	TGTGCCAGCAGCTCTCAAGCGGGAGGAACAGATACGCAGTATTTT
TRBV7-9	NA	TRBJ1-1	NA	CASSLVWGNTEAFF	TGTGCCAGCAGCTTAGTTTGGGGGAACACTGAAGCTTTCTTT
TRBV14	NA	TRBJ2-2	TRBD1	CASSQRDRGRGGELFF	TGTGCCAGCAGCCAGAGGGACAGGGGGCGCGGAGGGGAGCTGTTTTTT
TRBV14	NA	TRBJ2-1	NA	CASSQRLRSSYNEQFF	TGTGCCAGCAGCCAGCGACTCCGAAGCTCCTACAATGAGCAGTTCTTC
TRBV7-9	NA	TRBJ2-7	NA	CASSSGGGGTYEQYF	TGTGCCAGCAGCTCCGGGGGAGGTGGGACCTACGAGCAGTACTTC
TRBV30	few	TRBJ1-1	TRBD1	CAWSVRPGGGLNTEAFF	TGTGCCTGGAGTGTAAGGCCAGGGGGCGGACTGAACACTGAAGCTTTCTTT
TRBV9	NA	TRBJ1-2	NA	CASGGPNYGYTF	TGTGCCAGCGGGGGACCTAACTATGGCTACACCTTC
TRBV7-8	once	TRBJ2-2	TRBD2	CASSLGSPRGETGELFF	TGTGCCAGCAGCTTAGGATCCCCTCGGGGGGAAACCGGGGAGCTGTTTTTT
TRBV7-3	NA	TRBJ2-1	TRBD2	CASSPRGLAGVGEQFF	TGTGCCAGCAGCCCAAGGGGACTAGCGGGAGTGGGGGAGCAGTTCTTC
TRBV5-6	NA	TRBJ2-7	TRBD1	CASSLDRDRAYEQYF	TGTGCCAGCAGCTTGGACCGGGACAGGGCCTACGAGCAGTACTTC